The rows below give T cell receptor beta chains drawn from one sample of a study of PD-L1 blockade in urothelial cancer. The assay was immunoSEQ multiplex PCR, and TCRdb's table has in-frame clones only and misses some. The sample consists of 45,000 to 65,000 clones, roughly 84% of them appearing once. The sequencing here drew on PBMCs, taken around atezolizumab (anti-PD-L1) treatment. The receptors were gathered from a man in his forties with urothelial cancer. Each CDR3 is given with its conserved first and last residue. A D gene is named only where the DNA matches it firmly. Size tells how often a clone was seen (once, few, many) or the class of an expanded clone, and some rows leave it out.

D,J,V,size,DNA,CDR3
-,TRBJ1-1,TRBV20-1,-,TGCAGTGCTAGAGATGGGCGTGAAGCTTTCTTT,CSARDGREAFF
-,TRBJ2-2,TRBV5-1,few,TGCGCCAGCAGTCGTGACCAGGTCACCGGGGAGCTGTTTTTT,CASSRDQVTGELFF
-,TRBJ1-3,TRBV30,-,TGTGCCTGGAGTCCAGGAGGAAACACCATATATTTT,CAWSPGGNTIYF
-,TRBJ2-3,TRBV4-1,-,TGCGCCAGCAGCCACGGACCACTTCGGGACAAAAGCACAGATACGCAGTATTTT,CASSHGPLRDKSTDTQYF
-,TRBJ2-5,TRBV5-6,-,TGTGCCAGCAGCGCCCCCGGGGAAGAGGAGACCCAGTACTTC,CASSAPGEEETQYF
-,TRBJ2-7,TRBV11-2,-,TGTGCCAGCAGCTCCCCGGTGCACGAGCAGTACTTC,CASSSPVHEQYF
TRBD2,TRBJ2-5,TRBV6-5,-,TGTGCCACCGGGACTAGCGGGAACCAAGAGACCCAGTACTTC,CATGTSGNQETQYF
-,TRBJ2-1,TRBV5-1,-,TGCGCCAGCAGCTTGGGGGGATGGACTGACAATGAGCAGTTCTTC,CASSLGGWTDNEQFF
TRBD1,TRBJ2-5,TRBV12-5,-,TGTGCTAGTGGTTTAGCCGGGACAGGGGGCGTTGTATACTTC,CASGLAGTGGVVYF
TRBD1,TRBJ2-3,TRBV28,-,TGTGCCAGCGGGACAGGCGCGGCTAGCACAGATACGCAGTATTTT,CASGTGAASTDTQYF
-,TRBJ2-5,TRBV19,-,TGTGCCAGTAGTACCGGTGGGGCCTCGCTGGGGGAGACCCAGTACTTC,CASSTGGASLGETQYF
TRBD1,TRBJ1-5,TRBV9,few,TGTGCCAGCAGCGTAGGAGGGACAGATAATCAGCCCCAGCATTTT,CASSVGGTDNQPQHF
-,TRBJ1-3,TRBV28,once,TGTGCCAGCAGTTTGAGTAGAACCTCCTCTGGAAACACCATATATTTT,CASSLSRTSSGNTIYF
TRBD2,TRBJ2-3,TRBV29-1,-,TGCAGCGTGACTAGCGGGACGAACACAGATACGCAGTATTTT,CSVTSGTNTDTQYF
TRBD1,TRBJ1-5,TRBV19,-,TGTGCCAGTAGTCACCGGGACAGGGGGCCTCAGCCCCAGCATTTT,CASSHRDRGPQPQHF
-,TRBJ2-3,TRBV27,-,TGTGCCAGCAGTCCTCCTCCCCCGCGGCCAAAGACTAGCACAGATACGCAGTATTTT,CASSPPPPRPKTSTDTQYF
-,TRBJ1-1,TRBV4-1,-,TGCGCCAGCAGCCACAAGGGGCCCAACACTGAAGCTTTCTTT,CASSHKGPNTEAFF
TRBD2,TRBJ2-3,TRBV27,-,TGTGCCAGCAGTTACGGGGCGGGAGGGGTAACAGATACGCAGTATTTT,CASSYGAGGVTDTQYF
-,TRBJ2-7,TRBV19,-,TGTGCCAGTAGTATAGTAAGGGGGTCCGAGCAGTACTTC,CASSIVRGSEQYF
-,TRBJ1-2,TRBV19,-,TGTGCCAGTAGAGATGCCAGGGGTACTTATGGCTACACCTTC,CASRDARGTYGYTF
TRBD2,TRBJ2-7,TRBV2,once,TGTGCCAGCAGTGATGGCGGGAGGTACTACGAGCAGTACTTC,CASSDGGRYYEQYF
-,TRBJ2-1,TRBV30,-,TGTGCCTGGAGTGAGAGAGGGCGGAACTCCTACAATGAGCAGTTCTTC,CAWSERGRNSYNEQFF
-,TRBJ2-5,TRBV30,-,TGTGCCCGTCCCCCGATCAGGGCAGGGATGGAAGAGACCCAGTACTTC,CARPPIRAGMEETQYF